This T cell receptor (beta chain) was captured in a study of lymphopenia after photon versus proton radiotherapy. Findings of the study overall: Photon-treated patients lost naive T cells and TCR diversity; proton-treated stayed stable.

V was trimmed by 5 bases and J by 4 bases, leaving 13 bases between them. This CDR3 is 14 amino acids long. Germline lookup yields CDR1 SGHVS and CDR2 FNYEAQ. Comment on this clone: Antigen unknown.

TCRdb's copy holds only in-frame clones and misses some; the assay was immunoSEQ multiplex PCR. The sample holds 14,000 or so clones, 82% seen once. The receptor was derived from a man over 45 with gastric cancer. The sample here was peripheral blood, taken from a patient treated with photon-based radiotherapy. The rearrangement uses TRBV7-6 and TRBJ2-3; D remains unclear. The CDR3 sequence: CASSLPSGPDTQYF. The CDR3 coding sequence is TGTGCCAGCAGCCTACCTTCGGGCCCAGATACGCAGTATTTT. Supplemented by reference TRBV7-6 and TRBJ2-3, the full variable domain reads GAGVSQSPRYKVTKRGQDVALRCDPISGHVSLYWYRQALGQGPEFLTYFNYEAQQDKSGLPNDRFSAERPEGSISTLTIQRTEQRDSAMYRCASSLPSGPDTQYFGPGTRLTVL.